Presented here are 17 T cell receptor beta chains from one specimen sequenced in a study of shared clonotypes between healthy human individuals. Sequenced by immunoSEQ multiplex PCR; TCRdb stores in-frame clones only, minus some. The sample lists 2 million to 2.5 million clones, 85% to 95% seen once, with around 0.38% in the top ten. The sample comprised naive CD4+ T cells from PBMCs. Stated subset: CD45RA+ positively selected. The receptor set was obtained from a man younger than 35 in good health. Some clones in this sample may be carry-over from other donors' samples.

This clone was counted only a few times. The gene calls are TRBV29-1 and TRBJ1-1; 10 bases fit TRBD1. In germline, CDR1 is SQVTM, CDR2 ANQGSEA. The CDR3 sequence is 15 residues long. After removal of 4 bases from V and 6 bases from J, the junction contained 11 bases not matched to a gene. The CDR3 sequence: CSVAPLAGTGAEAFF. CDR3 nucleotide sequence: TGCAGCGTTGCCCCCTTGGCCGGGACAGGGGCTGAAGCTTTCTTT.

CDR3 coding DNA: TGTGCCAGCAGCCAAGCCGGACAGGGGCCCTACGAGCAGTACTTC. Amino acid sequence: CASSQAGQGPYEQYF. The chain has TRBV28 and TRBJ2-7; TRBD1 agrees at 9 bases. CDR3 length: 15 residues. V lost 6 bases and J lost 2; bases outside the gene matches: 8. CDR1 and CDR2 from the germline V gene are MDHEN and SYDVKM.

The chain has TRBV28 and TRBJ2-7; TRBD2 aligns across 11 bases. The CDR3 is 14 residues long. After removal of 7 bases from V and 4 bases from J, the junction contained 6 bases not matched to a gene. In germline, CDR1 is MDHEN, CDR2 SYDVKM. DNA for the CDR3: TGTGCCAGCACCAATCCTAGCGGGAGGTACGAGCAGTACTTC. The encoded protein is CASTNPSGRYEQYF.

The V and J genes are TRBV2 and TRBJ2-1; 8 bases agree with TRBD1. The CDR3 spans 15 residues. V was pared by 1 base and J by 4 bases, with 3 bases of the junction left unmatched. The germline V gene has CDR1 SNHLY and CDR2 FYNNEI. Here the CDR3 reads CASSEEGQEYNEQFF. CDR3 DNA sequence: TGTGCCAGCAGTGAAGAGGGACAGGAGTACAATGAGCAGTTCTTC.

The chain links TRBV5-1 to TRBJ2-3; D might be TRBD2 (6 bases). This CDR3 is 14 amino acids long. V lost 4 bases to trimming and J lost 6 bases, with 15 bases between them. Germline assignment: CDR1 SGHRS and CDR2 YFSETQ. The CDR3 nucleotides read TGCGCCAGCAGCGGTAGCGGTGGTTGGGATACGCAGTATTTT. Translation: CASSGSGGWDTQYF.

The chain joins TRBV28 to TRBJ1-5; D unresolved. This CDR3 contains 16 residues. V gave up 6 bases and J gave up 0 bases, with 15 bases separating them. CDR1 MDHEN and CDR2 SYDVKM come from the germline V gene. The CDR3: CASSLGLFYSNQPQHF. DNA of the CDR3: TGTGCCAGCAGCCTAGGACTGTTCTATAGCAATCAGCCCCAGCATTTT.

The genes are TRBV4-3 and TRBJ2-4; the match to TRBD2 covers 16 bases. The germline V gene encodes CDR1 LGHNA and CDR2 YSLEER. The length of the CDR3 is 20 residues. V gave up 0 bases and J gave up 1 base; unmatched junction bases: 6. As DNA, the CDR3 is TGCGCCAGCAGCCAAGAGGGGACTAGCGGGAGGGCCCGGGCCAAAAACATTCAGTACTTC. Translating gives CASSQEGTSGRARAKNIQYF.

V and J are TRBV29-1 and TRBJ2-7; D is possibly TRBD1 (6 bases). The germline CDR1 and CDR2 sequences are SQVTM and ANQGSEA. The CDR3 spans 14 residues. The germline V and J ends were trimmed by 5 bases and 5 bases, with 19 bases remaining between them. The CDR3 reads CSVNRATGMDEQYF. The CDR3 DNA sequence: TGCAGCGTTAACAGGGCAACGGGAATGGACGAGCAGTACTTC.

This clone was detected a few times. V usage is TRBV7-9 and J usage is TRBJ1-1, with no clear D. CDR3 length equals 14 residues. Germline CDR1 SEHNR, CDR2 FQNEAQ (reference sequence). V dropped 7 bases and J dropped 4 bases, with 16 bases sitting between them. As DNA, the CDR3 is TGTGCCAGCACCCCGTTAACACAGACCACTGAAGCTTTCTTT. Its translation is CASTPLTQTTEAFF. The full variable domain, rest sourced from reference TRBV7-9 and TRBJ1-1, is DTGVSQNPRHKITKRGQNVTFRCDPISEHNRLYWYRQTLGQGPEFLTYFQNEAQLEKSRLLSDRFSAERPKGSFSTLEIQRTEQGDSAMYLCASTPLTQTTEAFFGQGTRLTVV.

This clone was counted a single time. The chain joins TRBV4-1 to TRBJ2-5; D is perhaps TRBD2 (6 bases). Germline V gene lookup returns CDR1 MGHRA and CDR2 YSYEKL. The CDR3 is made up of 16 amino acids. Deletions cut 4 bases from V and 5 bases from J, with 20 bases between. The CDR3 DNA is TGCGCCAGCAGCCCCGCGGGACTCCGTATCTTGGAGACCCAGTACTTC. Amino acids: CASSPAGLRILETQYF.

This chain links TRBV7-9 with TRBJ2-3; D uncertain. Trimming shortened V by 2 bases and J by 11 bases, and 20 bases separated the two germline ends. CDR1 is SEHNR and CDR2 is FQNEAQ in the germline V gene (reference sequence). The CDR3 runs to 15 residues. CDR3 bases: TGTGCCAGCAGCTTATTGGGCCGACTGAAGACCGGGCAGTATTTT. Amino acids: CASSLLGRLKTGQYF.

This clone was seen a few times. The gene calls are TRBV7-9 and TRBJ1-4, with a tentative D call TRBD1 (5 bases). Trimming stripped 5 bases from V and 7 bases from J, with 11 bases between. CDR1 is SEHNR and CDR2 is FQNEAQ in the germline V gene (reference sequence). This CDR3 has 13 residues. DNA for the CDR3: TGTGCCAGCAGCCCAGGGACGGCTGAAAAACTGTTTTTT. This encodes CASSPGTAEKLFF.

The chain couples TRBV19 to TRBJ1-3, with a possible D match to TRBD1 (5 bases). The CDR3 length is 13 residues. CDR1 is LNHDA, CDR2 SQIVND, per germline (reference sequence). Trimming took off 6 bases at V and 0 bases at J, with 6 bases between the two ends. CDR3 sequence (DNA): TGTGCCAGTAGACAGGCCTCTGGAAACACCATATATTTT. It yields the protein CASRQASGNTIYF.

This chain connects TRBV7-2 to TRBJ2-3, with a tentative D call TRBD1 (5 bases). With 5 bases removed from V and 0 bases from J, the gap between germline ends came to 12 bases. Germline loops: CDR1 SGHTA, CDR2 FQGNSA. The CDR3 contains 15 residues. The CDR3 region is CASSETGTSTDTQYF. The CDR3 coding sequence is TGTGCCAGCAGCGAAACAGGTACTAGCACAGATACGCAGTATTTT.

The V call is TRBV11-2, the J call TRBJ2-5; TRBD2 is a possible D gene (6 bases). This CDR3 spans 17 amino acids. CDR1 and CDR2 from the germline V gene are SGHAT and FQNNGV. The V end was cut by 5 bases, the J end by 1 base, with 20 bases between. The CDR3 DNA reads TGTGCCAGCAGCCCCGTAACTTGGGGGGAGGCCCAAGAGACCCAGTACTTC. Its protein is CASSPVTWGEAQETQYF.

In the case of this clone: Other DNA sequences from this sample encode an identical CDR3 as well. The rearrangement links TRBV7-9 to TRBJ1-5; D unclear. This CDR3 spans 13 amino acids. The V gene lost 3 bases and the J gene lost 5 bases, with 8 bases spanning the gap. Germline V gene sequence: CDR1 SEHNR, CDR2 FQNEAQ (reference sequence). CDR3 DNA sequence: TGTGCCAGCAGCTTTGACGGAGATCAGCCCCAGCATTTT. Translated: CASSFDGDQPQHF.

The CDR3 DNA reads as TGTGCCAGCAGCTTCACCCAACCGGGACAGGGTTACTTCTACGAGCAGTACTTC. It codes for CASSFTQPGQGYFYEQYF. The V call is TRBV7-2, the J call TRBJ2-7; 9 bases map to TRBD1. The CDR3 consists of 18 residues. Germline CDR1 and CDR2: SGHTA and FQGNSA. Trimming took 3 bases from V and 3 from J; bases not matched to a gene: 15.